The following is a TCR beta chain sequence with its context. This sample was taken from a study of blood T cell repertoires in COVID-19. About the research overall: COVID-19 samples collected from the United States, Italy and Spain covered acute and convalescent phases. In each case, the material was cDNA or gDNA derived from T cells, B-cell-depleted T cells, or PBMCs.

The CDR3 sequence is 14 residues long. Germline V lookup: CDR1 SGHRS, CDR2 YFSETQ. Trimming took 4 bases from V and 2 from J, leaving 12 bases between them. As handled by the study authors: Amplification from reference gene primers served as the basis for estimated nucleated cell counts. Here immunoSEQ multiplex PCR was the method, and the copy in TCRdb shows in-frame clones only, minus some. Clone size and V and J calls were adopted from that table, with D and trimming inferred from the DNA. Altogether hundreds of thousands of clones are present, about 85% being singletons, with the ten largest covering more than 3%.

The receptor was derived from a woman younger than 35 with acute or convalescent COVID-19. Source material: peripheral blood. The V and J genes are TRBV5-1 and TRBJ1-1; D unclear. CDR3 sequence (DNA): TGCGCCAGCAGCGTCGCTACAGAAAACACTGAAGCTTTCTTT. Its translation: CASSVATENTEAFF.